Listed here are 10 T cell receptor beta chains from one sample, sequenced in a study of shared clonotypes between healthy human individuals. Assay: immunoSEQ multiplex PCR; the TCRdb copy retains only in-frame clones and omits some. There are millions of clones in the sample; 85% to 95% occur only once, and 0.1% to 0.15% lies in the top ten. The sample comprised naive CD4+ T cells sorted from blood. The sample's subset: CD45RA+ positively selected. The source is a man between 18 and 35 years old in good health.

The chain combines TRBV18 with TRBJ2-3; 13 nucleotides align to TRBD2. The CDR3 has 16 amino acids. Germline CDR1 KGHSH, CDR2 LQKENI. V shed 4 bases, J shed 2 bases, and the junction held 3 bases outside the gene matches. The CDR3 is CASSLGLAGITDTQYF. CDR3 DNA sequence: TGTGCCAGCTCACTGGGACTAGCGGGGATCACAGATACGCAGTATTTT. Full variable domain (outside the CDR3, taken from reference TRBV18 and TRBJ2-3): NAGVMQNPRHLVRRRGQEARLRCSPMKGHSHVYWYRQLPEEGLKFMVYLQKENIIDESGMPKERFSAEFPKEGPSILRIQQVVRGDSAAYFCASSLGLAGITDTQYFGPGTRLTVL.

This clone was counted a single time. The CDR3 spells CAISPLVGDSGNTIYF. Here the CDR3 DNA reads TGTGCCATCAGCCCCCTCGTAGGAGACTCTGGAAACACCATATATTTT. The J gene is TRBJ1-3, the V gene TRBV10-3; D call uncertain. There are 16 residues in the CDR3. From germline, CDR1 is ENHRY and CDR2 SYGVKD. Between the trimmed V and J ends, which lost 6 bases and 0 bases, there was a span of 15 bases.

The chain links TRBV6-5 to TRBJ2-7; 9 positions match TRBD1. The germline CDR1 and CDR2 sequences are MNHEY and SVGAGI. Losses at the gene ends were 5 bases for V and 9 bases for J; bases not matched to a gene: 11. CDR3 size: 14 residues. CDR3 amino acids: CASSTRDRAQGQYF. CDR3 nucleotide sequence: TGTGCCAGCAGTACCCGGGACAGGGCTCAGGGGCAGTACTTC.

The V call is TRBV5-4, the J call TRBJ2-7; perhaps TRBD1 as D (5 bases). Looked up from germline, CDR1 is SGHNT and CDR2 is YYREEE (reference sequence). The CDR3 totals 12 residues. V lost 4 bases and J 4 bases, leaving 9 bases between the germline ends. CDR3 sequence reads: CASSTDRYEQYF. DNA of the CDR3: TGTGCCAGCAGCACCGACAGATACGAGCAGTACTTC.

J is TRBJ1-2 and V is TRBV19, with D unresolved. Between the trimmed V and J ends, which lost 4 bases and 2 bases, there was a span of 5 bases. Germline V gives CDR1 LNHDA, CDR2 SQIVND (reference sequence). This CDR3 spans 12 amino acids. CDR3 nucleotides: TGTGCCAGTAGTAGCGTAAACTATGGCTACACCTTC. This gives the protein CASSSVNYGYTF.

The V gene is TRBV2, the J gene TRBJ2-2; weak D call: TRBD1 (6 bases). Per germline, CDR1 SNHLY and CDR2 FYNNEI. There are 15 residues in the CDR3. With 5 bases removed from V and 1 base from J, the gap between germline ends came to 11 bases. The DNA for the CDR3 is TGTGCCAGCAGTCCCGGGACAAAGAACACCGGGGAGCTGTTTTTT. The encoded protein is CASSPGTKNTGELFF.

The V call is TRBV5-6, the J call TRBJ1-2; no firm D call. Germline CDR1 and CDR2: SGHDT and YYEEEE. This CDR3 region has 14 residues. V shed 2 bases and J shed 0 bases, with 8 bases lying between them. The CDR3 bases are TGTGCCAGCAGCTTATCTCTGACTAACTATGGCTACACCTTC. It translates to CASSLSLTNYGYTF. Drawing the rest from reference TRBV5-6 and TRBJ1-2, the complete variable domain is DAGVTQSPTHLIKTRGQQVTLRCSPKSGHDTVSWYQQALGQGPQFIFQYYEEEERQRGNFPDRFSGHQFPNYSSELNVNALLLGDSALYLCASSLSLTNYGYTFGSGTRLTVV.

Concerning this clone: The sample contains more than one DNA sequence encoding this CDR3. V gene TRBV2 combines with J gene TRBJ1-5; weak D call: TRBD1 (5 bases). Trimming shortened V by 4 bases and J by 1 base, and 8 bases separated the two germline ends. Germline V CDR1 and CDR2: SNHLY, FYNNEI. The CDR3 runs 14 residues. The CDR3, as DNA: TGTGCCAGCAGTGGGGGGACCAGCAATCAGCCCCAGCATTTT. It is translated as CASSGGTSNQPQHF.

This chain joins TRBV2 and TRBJ2-5; 7 nucleotides line up with TRBD2. V dropped 8 bases and J dropped 2; count of bases not matched to a gene: 17. Germline CDR1 SNHLY, CDR2 FYNNEI. The CDR3 has 17 residues. In DNA form, the CDR3 reads TGTGCCAGCGTCAAGCGGGGCGATCAATCGTTGCAAGAGACCCAGTACTTC. It translates to CASVKRGDQSLQETQYF.

CDR3 nucleotides: TGTGCCAGCAGCCCCACCCAGGGGGAAGGCGGCTACACCTTC. The encoded protein is CASSPTQGEGGYTF. V is TRBV7-9 and J is TRBJ1-2; 7 bases are shared with TRBD1. There are 14 residues in the CDR3. CDR1 is SEHNR and CDR2 is FQNEAQ in the germline V gene (reference sequence). The V segment lost 5 bases and the J segment 8 bases; nucleotides outside the gene matches: 11.